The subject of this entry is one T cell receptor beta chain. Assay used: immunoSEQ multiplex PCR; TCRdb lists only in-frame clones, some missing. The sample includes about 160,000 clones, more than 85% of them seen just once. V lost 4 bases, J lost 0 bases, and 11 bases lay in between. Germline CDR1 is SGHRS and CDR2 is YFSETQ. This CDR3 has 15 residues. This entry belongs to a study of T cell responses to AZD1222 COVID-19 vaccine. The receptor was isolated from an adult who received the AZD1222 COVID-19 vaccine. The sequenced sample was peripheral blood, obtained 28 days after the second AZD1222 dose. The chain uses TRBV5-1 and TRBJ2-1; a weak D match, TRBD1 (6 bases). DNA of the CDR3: TGCGCCAGCAGCCTCGGACAGAGCTCCTACAATGAGCAGTTCTTC. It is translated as CASSLGQSSYNEQFF.